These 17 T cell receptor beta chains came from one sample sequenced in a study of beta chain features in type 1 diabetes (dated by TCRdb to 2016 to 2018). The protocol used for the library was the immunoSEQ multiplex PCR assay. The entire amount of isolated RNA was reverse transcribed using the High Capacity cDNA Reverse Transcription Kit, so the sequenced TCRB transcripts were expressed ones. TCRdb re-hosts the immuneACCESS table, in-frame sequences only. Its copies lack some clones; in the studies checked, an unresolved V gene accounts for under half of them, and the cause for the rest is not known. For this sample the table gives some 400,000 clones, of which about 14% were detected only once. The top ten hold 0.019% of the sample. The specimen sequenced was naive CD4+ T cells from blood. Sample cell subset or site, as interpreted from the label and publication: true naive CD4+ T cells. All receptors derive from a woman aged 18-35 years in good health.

CDR3 in DNA: TGCGCCAGCAGGACCCGGAGTAATGAAAAACTGTTTTTT. As protein: CASRTRSNEKLFF. V usage is TRBV5-1 and J usage is TRBJ1-4; D gene uncertain. This CDR3 has 13 amino acids. Trimming stripped 5 bases from V and 4 bases from J, with 9 bases between. Germline loops: CDR1 SGHRS, CDR2 YFSETQ.

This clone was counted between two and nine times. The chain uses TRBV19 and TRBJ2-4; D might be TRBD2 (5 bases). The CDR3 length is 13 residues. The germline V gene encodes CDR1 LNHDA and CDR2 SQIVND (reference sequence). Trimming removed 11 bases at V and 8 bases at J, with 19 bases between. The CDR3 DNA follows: TGTGCCTCTCGGGGTCGGGGTTTGGACATTCAGTACTTC. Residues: CASRGRGLDIQYF. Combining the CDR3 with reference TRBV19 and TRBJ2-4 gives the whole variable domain DGGITQSPKYLFRKEGQNVTLSCEQNLNHDAMYWYRQDPGQGLRLIYYSQIVNDFQKGDIAEGYSVSREKKESFPLTVTSAQKNPTAFYLCASRGRGLDIQYFGAGTRLSVL.

CDR3 residues: CASSQEAGAYTEAFF. Here the CDR3 DNA reads TGTGCCAGCAGCCAAGAGGCAGGGGCCTACACTGAAGCTTTCTTT. The rearrangement uses TRBV4-2 and TRBJ1-1; possible D gene TRBD1, 6 bases. CDR3 size: 15 residues. Trimming stripped 0 bases from V and 3 bases from J, with 11 bases between. Per germline, CDR1 LGHNA and CDR2 YNFKEQ.

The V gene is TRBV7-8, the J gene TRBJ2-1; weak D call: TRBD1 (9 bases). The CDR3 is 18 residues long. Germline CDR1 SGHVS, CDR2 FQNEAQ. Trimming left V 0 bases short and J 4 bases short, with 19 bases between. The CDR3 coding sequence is TGTGCCAGCAGCTTAGCGAATAGCGGGACAGGGAGGTACAATGAGCAGTTCTTC. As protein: CASSLANSGTGRYNEQFF.

CDR3 residues: CASSYSTGAGPQHF. CDR3 DNA: TGTGCCAGCAGTTACTCGACAGGGGCTGGGCCCCAGCATTTT. The chain has TRBV6-5 and TRBJ1-5, with TRBD1 matching over 8 bases. CDR1 MNHEY and CDR2 SVGAGI come from the germline V gene. V dropped 0 bases and J dropped 9; count of bases not matched to a gene: 4. The CDR3 has 14 residues.

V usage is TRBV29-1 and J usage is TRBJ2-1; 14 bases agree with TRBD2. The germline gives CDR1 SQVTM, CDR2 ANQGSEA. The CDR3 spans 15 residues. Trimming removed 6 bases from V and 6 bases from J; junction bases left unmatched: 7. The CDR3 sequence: CSVEKGLAGVNEQFF. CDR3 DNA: TGCAGCGTCGAAAAGGGACTAGCGGGAGTCAATGAGCAGTTCTTC.

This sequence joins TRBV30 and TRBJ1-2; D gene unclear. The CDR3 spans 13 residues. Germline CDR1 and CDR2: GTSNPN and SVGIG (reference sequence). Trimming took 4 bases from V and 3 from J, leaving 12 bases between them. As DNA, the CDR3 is TGTGCCTGGACCATCGGCGGATACTATGGCTACACCTTC. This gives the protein CAWTIGGYYGYTF. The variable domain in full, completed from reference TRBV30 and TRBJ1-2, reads SQTIHQWPATLVQPVGSPLSLECTVEGTSNPNLYWYRQAAGRGLQLLFYSVGIGQISSEVPQNLSASRPQDRQFILSSKKLLLSDSGFYLCAWTIGGYYGYTFGSGTRLTVV.

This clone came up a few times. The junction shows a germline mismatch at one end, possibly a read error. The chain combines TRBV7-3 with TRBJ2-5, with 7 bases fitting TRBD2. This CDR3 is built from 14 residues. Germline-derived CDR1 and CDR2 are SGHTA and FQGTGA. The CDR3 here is CASSLTSVRETQYF. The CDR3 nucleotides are TGTGCCAGCAGCCTAACTAGCGTCCGGGAGACCCAGTACTTC.

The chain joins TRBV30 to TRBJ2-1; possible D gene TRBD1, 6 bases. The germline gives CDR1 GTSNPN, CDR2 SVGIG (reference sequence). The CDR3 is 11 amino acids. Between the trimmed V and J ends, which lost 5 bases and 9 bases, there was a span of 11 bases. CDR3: CAWALGGEQFF. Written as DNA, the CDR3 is TGTGCCTGGGCTTTAGGGGGTGAGCAGTTCTTC.

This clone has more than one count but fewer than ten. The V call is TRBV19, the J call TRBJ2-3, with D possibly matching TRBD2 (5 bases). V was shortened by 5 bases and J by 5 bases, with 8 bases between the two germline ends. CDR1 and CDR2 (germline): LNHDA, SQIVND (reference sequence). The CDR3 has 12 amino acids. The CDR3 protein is CASSGSGDTQYF. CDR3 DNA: TGTGCCAGTAGTGGCAGCGGAGATACGCAGTATTTT. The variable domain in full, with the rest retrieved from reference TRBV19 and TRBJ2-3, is DGGITQSPKYLFRKEGQNVTLSCEQNLNHDAMYWYRQDPGQGLRLIYYSQIVNDFQKGDIAEGYSVSREKKESFPLTVTSAQKNPTAFYLCASSGSGDTQYFGPGTRLTVL.

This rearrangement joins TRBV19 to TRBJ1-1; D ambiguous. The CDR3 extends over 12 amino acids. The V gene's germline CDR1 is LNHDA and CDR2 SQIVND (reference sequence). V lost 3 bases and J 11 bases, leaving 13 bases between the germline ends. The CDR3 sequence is CASSIMMGAAFF. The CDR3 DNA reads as TGTGCCAGTAGTATCATGATGGGAGCGGCTTTCTTT.

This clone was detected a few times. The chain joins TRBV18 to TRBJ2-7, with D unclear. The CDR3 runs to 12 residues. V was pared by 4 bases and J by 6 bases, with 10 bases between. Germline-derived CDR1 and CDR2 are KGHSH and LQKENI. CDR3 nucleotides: TGTGCCAGCTCACTCCGAGCTGGCGAGCAGTACTTC. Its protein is CASSLRAGEQYF.

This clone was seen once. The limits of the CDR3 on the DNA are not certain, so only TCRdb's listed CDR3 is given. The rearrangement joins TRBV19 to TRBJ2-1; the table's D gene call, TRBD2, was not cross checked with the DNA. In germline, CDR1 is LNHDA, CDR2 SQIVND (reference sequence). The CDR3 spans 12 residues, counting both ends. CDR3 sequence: CASTSGFNEQFF.

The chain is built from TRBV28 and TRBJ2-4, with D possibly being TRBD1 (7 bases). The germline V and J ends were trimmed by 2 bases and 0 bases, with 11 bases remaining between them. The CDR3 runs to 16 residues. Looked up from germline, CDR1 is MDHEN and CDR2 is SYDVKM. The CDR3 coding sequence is TGTGCCAGCAGTTTAGGGGGGACAGTAGCCAAAAACATTCAGTACTTC. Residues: CASSLGGTVAKNIQYF.

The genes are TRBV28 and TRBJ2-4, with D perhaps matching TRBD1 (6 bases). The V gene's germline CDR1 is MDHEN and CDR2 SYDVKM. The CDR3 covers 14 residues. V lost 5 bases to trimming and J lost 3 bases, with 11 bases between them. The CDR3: CASSPGQLKNIQYF. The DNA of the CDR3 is TGTGCCAGCAGTCCGGGACAACTCAAAAACATTCAGTACTTC.

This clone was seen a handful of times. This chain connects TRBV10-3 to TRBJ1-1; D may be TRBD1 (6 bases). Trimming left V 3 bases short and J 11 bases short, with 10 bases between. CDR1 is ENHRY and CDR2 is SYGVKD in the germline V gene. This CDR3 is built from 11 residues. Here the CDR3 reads CAISDLGAAFF. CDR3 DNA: TGTGCCATCAGTGATCTGGGGGCGGCTTTCTTT.

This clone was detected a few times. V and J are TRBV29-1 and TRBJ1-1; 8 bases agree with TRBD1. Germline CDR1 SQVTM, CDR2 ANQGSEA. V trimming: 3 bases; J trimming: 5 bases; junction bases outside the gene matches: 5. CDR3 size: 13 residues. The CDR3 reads CSVDRQGQTEAFF. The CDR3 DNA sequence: TGCAGCGTTGATCGACAGGGGCAGACTGAAGCTTTCTTT.